Below, 31 T cell receptor beta chains from the same sample are listed, as sequenced in a study of response to subunit inactivated influenza vaccine. Each CDR3 protein gets one entry after TCRdb re-called the RT-PCR reads with MiXCR. The sample has 750,000 to 850,000 distinct CDR3 sequences, around 20% seen once; the top ten hold approximately 10%. The starting material was PBMCs from blood, obtained 5 days after vaccination. The origin of the receptors is a man between 45 and 60 years old who received an inactivated influenza vaccine.

This clonotype was detected only a few times. The chain has TRBV20-1 and TRBJ2-3; TRBD2 matches 13 bases. The CDR3 is 17 residues long. CDR1 DFQATT and CDR2 SNEGSKA come from the germline V gene (reference sequence). The V segment lost 3 bases and the J segment 2 bases; nucleotides outside the gene matches: 8. CDR3 nucleotide sequence: TGCAGTGCTAGGGCTCCGGGACTAGCGGGGTCCACAGATACGCAGTATTTT. Encoded protein: CSARAPGLAGSTDTQYF.

This sequence joins TRBV12-3 or TRBV12-4 and TRBJ2-6; TRBD2 matches at 7 bases. Trimming cost V 5 bases and J 4 bases; bases outside gene matches: 14. This CDR3 is built from 18 residues. In nucleotides, the CDR3 is TGTGCCAGCAGTGGACTCCCGCGGGAGCTATCAGGGGCCAACGTCCTGACTTTC. This gives the protein CASSGLPRELSGANVLTF.

This chain joins TRBV29-1 and TRBJ1-1, with 9 positions matching TRBD1. Germline V gives CDR1 SQVTM, CDR2 ANQGSEA. The CDR3 loop spans 14 amino acids. V shed 7 bases, J shed 2 bases, and the junction held 8 bases outside the gene matches. The CDR3 loop is CSAMKGQGNTEAFF. DNA of the CDR3: TGCAGCGCGATGAAGGGACAGGGTAACACTGAAGCTTTCTTT.

The V and J genes are TRBV9 and TRBJ2-1; D gene ambiguous. This CDR3 spans 17 amino acids. Trimming took off 0 bases at V and 0 bases at J, with 13 bases between the two ends. CDR1 SGDLS and CDR2 YYNGEE come from the germline V gene. The CDR3 bases are TGTGCCAGCAGCGTAGCCCCATCTGGCCGCTCCTACAATGAGCAGTTCTTC. It codes for CASSVAPSGRSYNEQFF.

The chain recombines TRBV20-1 with TRBJ2-1; 7 positions agree with TRBD2. CDR3 length: 13 residues. CDR1 is DFQATT and CDR2 is SNEGSKA in the germline V gene (reference sequence). The CDR3 reads CTVGGSSYNEQFF. The CDR3 region has the DNA TGCACCGTGGGCGGGAGCTCCTACAATGAGCAGTTCTTC.

The chain combines TRBV2 with TRBJ2-3, with 9 bases that match TRBD1. Germline CDR1 is SNHLY and CDR2 is FYNNEI. V gave up 3 bases and J gave up 5 bases; unmatched junction bases: 6. The CDR3 length is 15 residues. The CDR3 DNA reads TGTGCCAGCAGTGATTGGGACAGGGAGAGAGATACGCAGTATTTT. Translating gives CASSDWDRERDTQYF.

This clonotype occurred a few times. This chain links TRBV4-3 with TRBJ1-3, with a possible D match to TRBD1 (5 bases). The CDR3 extends over 16 amino acids. V shed 3 bases and J shed 0 bases, with 12 bases lying between them. Germline V lookup: CDR1 LGHNA, CDR2 YSLEER. CDR3 protein: CASSQAYRSSGNTIYF. CDR3 DNA sequence: TGCGCCAGCAGCCAGGCTTACAGGTCCTCTGGAAACACCATATATTTT.

This clonotype was detected only a few times. The chain combines TRBV10-3 with TRBJ2-7; maybe TRBD1 (6 bases). V lost 7 bases and J lost 0, with 13 bases in between. This CDR3 spans 14 amino acids. CDR1 is ENHRY, CDR2 SYGVKD, per germline. The CDR3 DNA reads as TGTGCCATCAAAGGGGGTCCCTACTCCTACGAGCAGTACTTC. It yields the protein CAIKGGPYSYEQYF.

This clonotype has a count of ten or more. The genes are TRBV5-1 and TRBJ1-2, with D maybe TRBD1 (6 bases). CDR1 SGHRS and CDR2 YFSETQ come from the germline V gene. The CDR3 consists of 14 residues. V was cut by 0 bases and J by 3 bases, with 9 bases left in between. Written as DNA, the CDR3 is TGCGCCAGCAGCTTGGGGGGGGCGGACTATGGCTACACCTTC. It yields the protein CASSLGGADYGYTF.

This rearrangement joins TRBV15 to TRBJ2-1; D not certain. The CDR3 covers 11 residues. V lost 0 bases, J lost 8 bases, and 2 bases lay in between. Per germline, CDR1 LNHNV and CDR2 YYDKDF (reference sequence). CDR3 loop: CATSRDHEQFF. In nucleotides, the CDR3 is TGTGCCACCAGCAGAGACCATGAGCAGTTCTTC.

This clonotype was observed a handful of times. The rearrangement uses TRBV15 and TRBJ2-3, with no clear D. This CDR3 has 14 residues. Germline CDR1 reads LNHNV; CDR2 reads YYDKDF (reference sequence). V was pared by 1 base and J by 3 bases, with 8 bases between. The CDR3 DNA follows: TGTGCCACCAGCAGAGGTACACAAACAGATACGCAGTATTTT. Encoded protein: CATSRGTQTDTQYF.

V usage is TRBV6-2 or TRBV6-3 and J usage is TRBJ2-1, with 8 bases fitting TRBD2. Germline-derived CDR1 and CDR2 are MNHEY and SVGEGT. There are 16 residues in the CDR3. V gave up 0 bases and J gave up 6 bases; unmatched junction bases: 7. CDR3 DNA sequence: TGTGCCAGCAGTTACTCGCCAGCGGGAGAAGGCAATGAGCAGTTCTTC. As protein: CASSYSPAGEGNEQFF.

The rearrangement uses TRBV20-1 and TRBJ2-2, with 7 bases matching TRBD1. This CDR3 region has 15 residues. Looked up from germline, CDR1 is DFQATT and CDR2 is SNEGSKA (reference sequence). The V and J ends lost 2 bases and 5 bases, in that order; junction bases with no gene match: 8. The CDR3 bases are TGCAGTGCTAGACGACAGGGTAGGAGAACCGGGGAGCTGTTTTTT. Its translation is CSARRQGRRTGELFF.

This clonotype has a handful of counts. The chain carries TRBV10-3 and TRBJ2-2; 7 bases are a match to TRBD2. The V gene's germline CDR1 is ENHRY and CDR2 SYGVKD. The J segment lost 0 bases and the V segment lost 10 bases, leaving 14 bases of the junction unmatched. This CDR3 comprises 17 residues. The CDR3 sequence: CATVSMGLPTNTGELFF. Here the CDR3 DNA reads TGTGCCACCGTCTCCATGGGACTACCTACGAACACCGGGGAGCTGTTTTTT.

The V and J genes are TRBV7-2 and TRBJ2-2; no reliable D call. Per the germline V gene, CDR1 is SGHTA and CDR2 is FQGNSA. CDR3 length equals 13 residues. Trimming took 3 bases from V and 5 from J, leaving 7 bases between them. The CDR3 region is CASSFMGTGELFF. The CDR3 nucleotides read TGTGCCAGCAGCTTCATGGGAACCGGGGAGCTGTTTTTT. Filled out from reference TRBV7-2 and TRBJ2-2, the complete variable domain reads GAGVSQSPSNKVTEKGKDVELRCDPISGHTALYWYRQSLGQGLEFLIYFQGNSAPDKSGLPSDRFSAERTGGSVSTLTIQRTQQEDSAVYLCASSFMGTGELFFGEGSRLTVL.

This clonotype was counted between two and nine times. The chain links TRBV12-3 or TRBV12-4 to TRBJ1-1, with D maybe TRBD1 (6 bases). Trimming stripped 0 bases from V and 6 bases from J, with 14 bases between. This CDR3 comprises 15 residues. The CDR3 loop is CASSLAGTRVAEAFF. In nucleotides, the CDR3 is TGTGCCAGCAGTTTAGCCGGGACACGGGTCGCTGAAGCTTTCTTT.

The gene calls are TRBV12-3 or TRBV12-4 and TRBJ2-3; D perhaps matches TRBD2 (6 bases). The CDR3 has 17 amino acids. The V end lost 1 base, the J end lost 5 bases, and 19 bases lay between the germline ends. CDR3 in DNA: TGTGCCAGCAGTTTAGGAGTAGCGCGGGGAATAAGAGATACGCAGTATTTT. This gives the protein CASSLGVARGIRDTQYF.

This clonotype appeared a few times. This sequence joins TRBV4-3 and TRBJ2-2; D might be TRBD1 (6 bases). CDR1 is LGHNA and CDR2 is YSLEER in the germline V gene. There are 14 residues in the CDR3. Trimming left V 4 bases short and J 8 bases short, with 14 bases between. CDR3 DNA sequence: TGCGCCAGCAGCCTAACAGGGAGCCTTGGGGAGCTGTTTTTT. Translation: CASSLTGSLGELFF.

This clonotype was seen many times. The rearrangement uses TRBV5-6 and TRBJ2-7; D not certain. CDR1 and CDR2 (germline): SGHDT, YYEEEE. V lost 4 bases and J lost 0, with 11 bases in between. This CDR3 is 14 amino acids long. CDR3 amino acids: CASSLTGNSYEQYF. CDR3 nucleotide sequence: TGTGCCAGCAGCCTTACTGGGAACTCCTACGAGCAGTACTTC.

This clonotype was seen a few times. In DNA, the CDR3 is TGTGCCAGCAGACCAACTGAGGGACCGAGCTATGGCTACACCTTC. Its translation is CASRPTEGPSYGYTF. The chain carries TRBV7-9 and TRBJ1-2, with a weak D call TRBD1 (5 bases). CDR1 is SEHNR and CDR2 is FQNEAQ in the germline V gene (reference sequence). This CDR3 comprises 15 residues. Trimming took 6 bases from V and 4 from J, leaving 18 bases between them. The full variable domain, with the rest looked up from reference TRBV7-9 and TRBJ1-2, is DTGVSQNPRHKITKRGQNVTFRCDPISEHNRLYWYRQTLGQGPEFLTYFQNEAQLEKSRLLSDRFSAERPKGSFSTLEIQRTEQGDSAMYLCASRPTEGPSYGYTFGSGTRLTVV.

This clonotype was counted at least ten times. The chain carries TRBV7-2 and TRBJ1-2, with 7 bases aligning to TRBD1. Trimming cost V 5 bases and J 4 bases; bases outside gene matches: 7. From germline, CDR1 is SGHTA and CDR2 FQGNSA. The CDR3 totals 14 residues. CDR3 in DNA: TGTGCCAGCAGCCCAGGGGGGGACAGCTATGGCTACACCTTC. This encodes CASSPGGDSYGYTF.

The V and J genes are TRBV18 and TRBJ1-5, with TRBD1 as a possible D gene (6 bases). The CDR3 consists of 15 residues. Germline lookup yields CDR1 KGHSH and CDR2 LQKENI. V was clipped by 3 bases and J by 4 bases, with 13 bases between them. The CDR3 loop reads CASSPSGGRNQPQHF. In DNA form, the CDR3 reads TGTGCCAGCTCACCCTCCGGGGGGCGAAATCAGCCCCAGCATTTT.

The rearrangement joins TRBV10-3 to TRBJ2-7; 8 nucleotides match TRBD1. Germline loops: CDR1 ENHRY, CDR2 SYGVKD. V lost 3 bases, J lost 4 bases, and 8 bases stayed unmatched. There are 15 residues in the CDR3. The CDR3 loop is CAISDGTRGRYEQYF. CDR3 coding DNA: TGTGCCATCAGTGACGGGACCAGGGGGCGGTACGAGCAGTACTTC.

This clonotype has at least ten counts. The chain joins TRBV28 to TRBJ2-5, with unresolved D. The CDR3 runs to 13 residues. Germline CDR1 MDHEN, CDR2 SYDVKM. Between the trimmed V and J ends, which lost 7 bases and 1 base, there was a span of 10 bases. CDR3 region: CASNPAVQETQYF. CDR3 sequence (DNA): TGTGCCAGCAACCCGGCAGTCCAAGAGACCCAGTACTTC.

The sample holds a few counts of this clonotype. V gene TRBV29-1 combines with J gene TRBJ2-1; D is possibly TRBD1 (5 bases). The germline V gene encodes CDR1 SQVTM and CDR2 ANQGSEA. V lost 7 bases, J lost 7 bases, and 14 bases lay in between. This CDR3 has 12 residues. For the CDR3, the DNA is TGCAGCGCTGCGGACATTTGGAATGAGCAGTTCTTC. Protein sequence: CSAADIWNEQFF.

The count of this clonotype is one. The V call is TRBV11-2, the J call TRBJ1-6; 7 bases are shared with TRBD1. The trim removed 5 bases at V and 6 bases at J, leaving 7 bases unmatched. Germline V gene data show CDR1 as SGHAT and CDR2 as FQNNGV. The CDR3 consists of 15 residues. In DNA form, the CDR3 reads TGTGCCAGCAGCATCGACAGGGAAGCTAATTCACCCCTCCACTTT. It is translated as CASSIDREANSPLHF.

V and J are TRBV7-2 and TRBJ2-1, with 10 bases aligning to TRBD2. Trimming removed 0 bases from V and 8 bases from J; junction bases left unmatched: 13. CDR3 length equals 18 residues. Germline V lookup: CDR1 SGHTA, CDR2 FQGNSA. CDR3 loop: CASSLAPERGGRGDEQFF. The CDR3 DNA sequence: TGTGCCAGCAGCTTAGCGCCGGAGCGGGGGGGACGAGGGGATGAGCAGTTCTTC.

A note on this clonotype: One base away lies a much larger clone, so this may be a sequencing read error. The genes are TRBV5-1 and TRBJ2-3; no clear D gene. Germline V gene sequence: CDR1 SGHRS, CDR2 YFSETQ. The CDR3 contains 15 residues. The V end was cut by 0 bases, the J end by 2 bases, with 10 bases between. CDR3 loop: CASSLVGLPTDTQYF. The CDR3 nucleotides are TGCGCCAGCAGCTTGGTGGGGTTACCCACAGATACGCAGTATTTT.

This clonotype was picked up a small number of times. The chain employs TRBV4-3 and TRBJ2-1, with 10 bases identical to TRBD1. The CDR3 consists of 14 residues. CDR1 and CDR2 (germline): LGHNA, YSLEER. V gave up 5 bases and J gave up 8 bases; unmatched junction bases: 6. The CDR3 sequence: CASSVRDRGDEQFF. The CDR3 DNA reads TGCGCCAGCAGCGTCCGGGACAGGGGCGATGAGCAGTTCTTC.

This clonotype was seen many times. The V call is TRBV20-1, the J call TRBJ2-1, with 10 bases fitting TRBD2. CDR3 size: 17 residues. V was clipped by 2 bases and J by 1 base; unmatched bases: 8. CDR1 DFQATT and CDR2 SNEGSKA come from the germline V gene (reference sequence). CDR3 coding DNA: TGCAGTGCTAGACGTCCGGGACTAGCGTTTTCCTACAATGAGCAGTTCTTC. Encoded protein: CSARRPGLAFSYNEQFF.

Comment on this clonotype: A much bigger clone sits one base away, suggesting this may be a read error. V is TRBV5-1 and J is TRBJ2-1; 8 positions match TRBD2. Germline trimming cut 4 bases from V and 1 base from J; bases unmatched to any gene: 4. This CDR3 spans 15 amino acids. Germline V gene lookup returns CDR1 SGHRS and CDR2 YFSETQ. The CDR3 spells CASSNGRVSYNEQFF. In DNA form, the CDR3 reads TGCGCCAGCAGCAACGGGAGGGTGTCCTACAATGAGCAGTTCTTC.